This entry lists 21 T cell receptor beta chains sequenced from one sample in a study of Graves' ophthalmopathy and Graves' hyperthyroidism. RNA transcripts served as template for amplifying TCR beta CDR3 sequences. After a first-round RT-PCR with HTBI primers, a second-round multiplex PCR was run. From the multiplex PCR reads, TCRdb called clonotypes with MiXCR, one entry per CDR3 protein. The profile covers 680,000 or so distinct CDR3 sequences, with 22% appearing a single time and around 7% taken by the ten largest. Sequenced sample: peripheral blood. The receptors derive from a woman between 18 and 29 years old with stable Graves' hyperthyroidism. Some clones in this sample may be carry-over from other donors' samples.

V and J are TRBV12-3 or TRBV12-4 and TRBJ2-7; D remains ambiguous. This CDR3 spans 11 amino acids. Trimming left V 4 bases short and J 7 bases short, with 8 bases between. The CDR3 is CASSSSQEQYF. The CDR3, as DNA: TGTGCCAGCAGTTCATCTCAGGAGCAGTACTTC.

This clonotype was observed at least ten times. CDR3 region: CSARTSGGPKETQYF. The CDR3 nucleotides read TGCAGTGCTAGGACTAGCGGGGGACCCAAAGAGACCCAGTACTTC. The J gene is TRBJ2-5, the V gene TRBV20-1; 12 positions agree with TRBD2. With 3 bases clipped from V and 3 bases from J, the junction kept 5 bases outside the gene matches. Germline-derived CDR1 and CDR2 are DFQATT and SNEGSKA (reference sequence). This CDR3 comprises 15 residues.

The V call is TRBV7-8, the J call TRBJ2-7; a weak D match, TRBD1 (5 bases). CDR1 and CDR2 from the germline V gene are SGHVS and FQNEAQ. The length of the CDR3 is 15 residues. V lost 5 bases to trimming and J lost 5 bases, with 19 bases between them. The CDR3 coding sequence is TGTGCCAGCAGCCCCCTCGGACACCCCGTGGACGAGCAGTACTTC. Translation gives CASSPLGHPVDEQYF. Full variable domain (outside the CDR3, taken from reference TRBV7-8 and TRBJ2-7): GAGVSQSPRYKVAKRGQDVALRCDPISGHVSLFWYQQALGQGPEFLTYFQNEAQLDKSGLPSDRFFAERPEGSVSTLKIQRTQQEDSAVYLCASSPLGHPVDEQYFGPGTRLTVT.

This clonotype appeared many times. J is TRBJ2-5 and V is TRBV9, with 7 nucleotides matching TRBD1. CDR3 length: 14 amino acids. The V segment lost 3 bases and the J segment 4 bases; nucleotides outside the gene matches: 6. Germline V gene data show CDR1 as SGDLS and CDR2 as YYNGEE. The CDR3 DNA follows: TGTGCCAGCAGCGACCAGACAGGGTTAGAGACCCAGTACTTC. Translating it yields CASSDQTGLETQYF.

The sample holds a few counts of this clonotype. CDR3 protein: CASSETGGSYNSPLHF. The CDR3 DNA is TGTGCCAGCAGTGAGACAGGTGGCTCCTATAATTCACCCCTCCACTTT. The chain recombines TRBV12-3 or TRBV12-4 with TRBJ1-6; TRBD1 might be the D (6 bases). CDR3 length equals 16 residues. V was clipped by 5 bases and J by 0 bases, with 11 bases between them.

In its sample, this clonotype was seen many times. This chain connects TRBV30 to TRBJ2-7; unclear D gene. V gave up 0 bases and J gave up 5 bases, with 11 bases separating them. The germline V gene has CDR1 GTSNPN and CDR2 SVGIG (reference sequence). CDR3 length: 13 amino acids. The CDR3 sequence is CAWSVSSGNEQYF. The CDR3 region has the DNA TGTGCCTGGAGTGTGAGTTCGGGTAACGAGCAGTACTTC.

The V gene is TRBV19, the J gene TRBJ1-5, with D uncertain. The V end lost 7 bases, the J end lost 2 bases, and 27 bases lay between the germline ends. The CDR3 loop spans 19 amino acids. The V gene's germline CDR1 is LNHDA and CDR2 SQIVND (reference sequence). In DNA, the CDR3 is TGTGCCAGTACCGACGGGTTGGCGGATACTATCATGGGCAATCAGCCCCAGCATTTT. This translates into CASTDGLADTIMGNQPQHF. Combining the CDR3 with reference TRBV19 and TRBJ1-5 gives the whole variable domain DGGITQSPKYLFRKEGQNVTLSCEQNLNHDAMYWYRQDPGQGLRLIYYSQIVNDFQKGDIAEGYSVSREKKESFPLTVTSAQKNPTAFYLCASTDGLADTIMGNQPQHFGDGTRLSIL.

The J gene is TRBJ1-1, the V gene TRBV18, with a weak D call TRBD1 (5 bases). With 3 bases removed from V and 1 base from J, the gap between germline ends came to 21 bases. This CDR3 is 18 amino acids long. Germline V gene data show CDR1 as KGHSH and CDR2 as LQKENI. Here the CDR3 DNA reads TGTGCCAGCTCACCGACGGTTCTTCAGGCAGGGAAGAACACTGAAGCTTTCTTT. Its translation: CASSPTVLQAGKNTEAFF.

This clonotype has ten or more counts. The V gene is TRBV20-1, the J gene TRBJ1-5; D is unclear. The germline V and J ends were trimmed by 3 bases and 6 bases, with 9 bases remaining between them. Germline V CDR1 and CDR2: DFQATT, SNEGSKA (reference sequence). The CDR3 runs 12 residues. CDR3 nucleotides: TGCAGTGCTAGTGAAGGTTCTCAGCCCCAGCATTTT. Its translation is CSASEGSQPQHF.

This chain connects TRBV12-3 or TRBV12-4 to TRBJ1-1; D possibly corresponds to TRBD1 (6 bases). V lost 5 bases and J 5 bases, leaving 15 bases between the germline ends. This CDR3 region has 14 residues. In DNA form, the CDR3 reads TGTGCCAGCAGTAACGCACAGGGTTATACTGAAGCTTTCTTT. This translates into CASSNAQGYTEAFF.

The chain joins TRBV9 to TRBJ1-5; 9 bases align to TRBD1. The germline V gene encodes CDR1 SGDLS and CDR2 YYNGEE. The V segment lost 3 bases and the J segment 5 bases; nucleotides outside the gene matches: 6. This CDR3 region has 15 residues. CDR3 residues: CASSEQGAGDQPQHF. CDR3 bases: TGTGCCAGCAGCGAACAGGGGGCAGGGGATCAGCCCCAGCATTTT. Drawing the rest from reference TRBV9 and TRBJ1-5, the complete variable domain is DSGVTQTPKHLITATGQRVTLRCSPRSGDLSVYWYQQSLDQGLQFLIQYYNGEERAKGNILERFSAQQFPDLHSELNLSSLELGDSALYFCASSEQGAGDQPQHFGDGTRLSIL.

This clonotype appeared many times. The chain joins TRBV9 to TRBJ1-1, with 7 nucleotides matching TRBD1. The CDR3 loop spans 15 amino acids. V was clipped by 0 bases and J by 7 bases; unmatched bases: 9. From germline, CDR1 is SGDLS and CDR2 YYNGEE. The DNA for the CDR3 is TGTGCCAGCAGCGTAGGACAGGGACATGCTAGTGAAGCTTTCTTT. This gives the protein CASSVGQGHASEAFF.

The V call is TRBV6-1, the J call TRBJ2-7; the D gene is possibly TRBD2 (5 bases). Trimming cost V 8 bases and J 3 bases, with 14 bases left between them. Per germline, CDR1 MNHNS and CDR2 SASEGT. CDR3 size: 13 residues. In DNA, the CDR3 is TGTGCCAGCGGCGAGGGAATCCTCTACGAGCAGTACTTC. Translated, it gives CASGEGILYEQYF.

This clonotype was recorded a few times. A much larger clone differs by one base, so this may be a read error. Since the CDR3 does not end with the conserved phenylalanine or tryptophan, this likely comes from a read error. V is TRBV6-1 and J is TRBJ1-1; 8 nucleotides align to TRBD1. Per germline, CDR1 MNHNS and CDR2 SASEGT. Trimming took 5 bases from V and 5 from J; bases not matched to a gene: 7. The CDR3 runs to 14 residues. The CDR3 DNA is TGTGCCAGCAGTACATACAGGGGGAAGACTGAAGCTTTCTCT. It yields the protein CASSTYRGKTEAFS.

This clonotype was counted a few times. The chain links TRBV18 to TRBJ1-1, with TRBD1 matching over 8 bases. The CDR3 is made up of 16 amino acids. Germline CDR1 and CDR2: KGHSH and LQKENI. V lost 4 bases, J lost 6 bases, and 13 bases stayed unmatched. In DNA, the CDR3 is TGTGCCAGCTCACTGGAGGTAGGGACAGGAGAACCTGAAGCTTTCTTT. Its translation: CASSLEVGTGEPEAFF.

This clonotype was seen a handful of times. The J gene is TRBJ2-7, the V gene TRBV18, with D possibly TRBD2 on 6 matching bases. Germline loops: CDR1 KGHSH, CDR2 LQKENI. V was clipped by 3 bases and J by 5 bases, with 20 bases between them. This CDR3 is 16 amino acids long. CDR3 bases: TGTGCCAGCTCACCCACTAAGGGACTCGGGTCACACGAGCAGTACTTC. Translation: CASSPTKGLGSHEQYF.

The V gene is TRBV12-3 or TRBV12-4, the J gene TRBJ1-5; 8 nucleotides match TRBD1. After removal of 1 base from V and 3 bases from J, the junction contained 17 bases not matched to a gene. The CDR3 is 20 amino acids. Written as DNA, the CDR3 is TGTGCCAGCAGTTTAGTGTTGGGAAATGTAAGGACAGGGACCAATCAGCCCCAGCATTTT. This translates into CASSLVLGNVRTGTNQPQHF.

At least ten counts were recorded for this clonotype. The chain recombines TRBV6-5 with TRBJ1-2; D perhaps matches TRBD1 (5 bases). Germline loops: CDR1 MNHEY, CDR2 SVGAGI. The CDR3 is 15 residues long. Trimming pared 7 bases from V and 4 bases from J, leaving 19 bases between. The CDR3: CASINSMTASYGYTF. CDR3 nucleotide sequence: TGTGCCAGCATAAATAGTATGACAGCCTCCTATGGCTACACCTTC.

Points on this clonotype: A clone one base away is much larger, so this may be a read error. V and J are TRBV6-1 and TRBJ2-2; 10 bases match TRBD1. The V segment lost 7 bases and the J segment 4 bases; nucleotides outside the gene matches: 3. This CDR3 is built from 14 residues. In germline, CDR1 is MNHNS, CDR2 SASEGT. CDR3 sequence: CASTGTGVTGELFF. The CDR3 region has the DNA TGTGCCAGCACCGGGACAGGGGTCACCGGGGAGCTGTTTTTT.

V is TRBV2 and J is TRBJ1-5; D remains unclear. Germline CDR1 and CDR2: SNHLY and FYNNEI. V lost 1 base and J lost 0, with 7 bases in between. The CDR3 is 15 residues long. CDR3 sequence: CASSEEGLSNQPQHF. CDR3 DNA sequence: TGTGCCAGCAGTGAAGAAGGGCTTAGCAATCAGCCCCAGCATTTT.

The table lists this clonotype with many counts. The J gene is TRBJ2-5, the V gene TRBV11-1; 10 bases map to TRBD2. The ends lost 3 bases at V and 5 bases at J; junction bases unmatched: 12. CDR1 is SGHAT, CDR2 FQDESV, per germline (reference sequence). The CDR3 length is 17 residues. The CDR3 protein is CASSFSWLAGAVETQYF. CDR3 DNA sequence: TGTGCCAGCAGCTTTAGCTGGCTAGCGGGGGCGGTGGAGACCCAGTACTTC.